The 19 T cell receptor beta chains reported below all come from one sample, sequenced in a study of shared clonotypes between healthy human individuals. TCRdb keeps only in-frame clones here, not all; method: immunoSEQ multiplex PCR. This table has approximately 2,300,000 clones, about nine tenths appearing once. The sample comprised naive CD4+ T cells from PBMCs. Described subset: CD45RA+ positively selected. These receptors were taken from a man younger than 35 in good health. Some clones in this sample may be carry-over from other donors' samples.

V gene TRBV5-4 combines with J gene TRBJ2-3, with D possibly matching TRBD2 (5 bases). This CDR3 contains 15 residues. The V and J ends lost 3 bases and 6 bases respectively, with 17 bases between them. The germline V gene encodes CDR1 SGHNT and CDR2 YYREEE (reference sequence). The CDR3 DNA reads TGTGCCAGCAGCTGGGATACCGGTTCGGGGGATACGCAGTATTTT. It is translated as CASSWDTGSGDTQYF. The entire variable domain, with the rest obtained from reference TRBV5-4 and TRBJ2-3, is as follows: ETGVTQSPTHLIKTRGQQVTLRCSSQSGHNTVSWYQQALGQGPQFIFQYYREEENGRGNFPPRFSGLQFPNYSSELNVNALELDDSALYLCASSWDTGSGDTQYFGPGTRLTVL.

The chain employs TRBV27 and TRBJ2-3; D possibly corresponds to TRBD1 (6 bases). CDR1 is MNHEY, CDR2 SMNVEV, per germline (reference sequence). V was shortened by 5 bases and J by 9 bases, with 18 bases between the two germline ends. The CDR3 consists of 14 residues. Here the CDR3 reads CASSPSLQGLTQYF. Here the CDR3 DNA reads TGTGCCAGCAGTCCCTCCTTACAGGGTTTAACGCAGTATTTT.

J is TRBJ2-7 and V is TRBV28; 7 bases are a match to TRBD2. Trimming took 5 bases from V and 2 from J; bases not matched to a gene: 3. The germline V gene encodes CDR1 MDHEN and CDR2 SYDVKM. The CDR3 runs to 13 residues. Here the CDR3 reads CASSGGGAYEQYF. The CDR3 DNA sequence: TGTGCCAGCAGTGGTGGGGGGGCCTACGAGCAGTACTTC.

The genes are TRBV5-8 and TRBJ2-1; no clear D. This CDR3 comprises 15 residues. Germline V gene lookup returns CDR1 SGHTS and CDR2 YDEGEE. Trimming removed 6 bases from V and 1 base from J, with 14 bases in between. The CDR3 bases are TGTGCCAGCACCTCCTCCGATGGGTCCTACAATGAGCAGTTCTTC. It encodes CASTSSDGSYNEQFF.

V gene TRBV29-1 combines with J gene TRBJ1-4; TRBD1 matches 9 bases. This CDR3 has 15 residues. Trimming took 6 bases from V and 6 from J; bases not matched to a gene: 11. Germline CDR1 is SQVTM and CDR2 is ANQGSEA. CDR3 residues: CSVVWTGEGYEKLFF. The CDR3 bases are TGCAGCGTCGTCTGGACAGGGGAGGGATATGAAAAACTGTTTTTT.

The chain carries TRBV7-9 and TRBJ2-5; no reliable D call. TRBJ2-7 explains the end of the DNA better; the J call may be wrong. Per the germline V gene, CDR1 is SEHNR and CDR2 is FQNEAQ (reference sequence). This CDR3 contains 11 residues. The CDR3 bases are TGTGCCAGCAGCTTAGCACTCGAGCAGTACTTC. It yields the protein CASSLALEQYF.

J is TRBJ2-2 and V is TRBV11-2, with D possibly being TRBD1 (6 bases). The CDR3 contains 15 residues. V was trimmed by 6 bases and J by 3 bases, leaving 14 bases between them. CDR1 SGHAT and CDR2 FQNNGV come from the germline V gene. The CDR3 reads CASSAGTTYTGELFF. DNA of the CDR3: TGTGCCAGCAGTGCCGGGACAACTTACACCGGGGAGCTGTTTTTT. Full variable domain (outside the CDR3, taken from reference TRBV11-2 and TRBJ2-2): EAGVAQSPRYKIIEKRQSVAFWCNPISGHATLYWYQQILGQGPKLLIQFQNNGVVDDSQLPKDRFSAERLKGVDSTLKIQPAKLEDSAVYLCASSAGTTYTGELFFGEGSRLTVL.

The chain is built from TRBV18 and TRBJ2-7; 8 nucleotides match TRBD1. The CDR3 has 12 residues. Germline CDR1 reads KGHSH; CDR2 reads LQKENI. The V gene end was trimmed by 2 bases and the J gene end by 9 bases; junction bases not matched to a gene: 3. In nucleotides, the CDR3 is TGTGCCAGCTCACCAGACGGACAGGGGCAGTACTTC. It is translated as CASSPDGQGQYF.

This sequence joins TRBV9 and TRBJ2-2; D is uncertain. The germline gives CDR1 SGDLS, CDR2 YYNGEE. The CDR3 runs 14 residues. V was clipped by 0 bases and J by 4 bases, with 7 bases between them. The CDR3 DNA follows: TGTGCCAGCAGCGTAGTGGGTAGCACCGGGGAGCTGTTTTTT. Translation gives CASSVVGSTGELFF. Drawing the rest from reference TRBV9 and TRBJ2-2, the complete variable domain is DSGVTQTPKHLITATGQRVTLRCSPRSGDLSVYWYQQSLDQGLQFLIQYYNGEERAKGNILERFSAQQFPDLHSELNLSSLELGDSALYFCASSVVGSTGELFFGEGSRLTVL.

The chain is built from TRBV18 and TRBJ1-2; a possible D gene is TRBD1 (6 bases). Germline CDR1 reads KGHSH; CDR2 reads LQKENI. Trimming stripped 3 bases from V and 7 bases from J, with 21 bases between. The CDR3 spans 16 residues. CDR3 residues: CASSPPRGGRGSGYTF. CDR3 nucleotide sequence: TGTGCCAGCTCACCGCCTAGAGGGGGGCGAGGGTCTGGCTACACCTTC.

The CDR3 coding sequence is TGTGCCAGCTCACCACCGTTACGGGGTCGGTCTAAGAGGGCTTTCTTT. Protein product: CASSPPLRGRSKRAFF. The gene calls are TRBV18 and TRBJ1-1; unclear D gene. Looked up from germline, CDR1 is KGHSH and CDR2 is LQKENI. The CDR3 covers 16 residues. Trimming pared 0 bases from V and 11 bases from J, leaving 22 bases between.

The chain has TRBV18 and TRBJ2-1, with 10 bases lining up with TRBD2. Unmatched junction bases numbered 4, after V lost 0 bases and J lost 8 bases. Germline CDR1 KGHSH, CDR2 LQKENI. CDR3 length: 15 residues. Here the CDR3 DNA reads TGTGCCAGCTCACCACCAAGCGGGGGGGGCGATGAGCAGTTCTTC. Amino acids: CASSPPSGGGDEQFF.

The genes are TRBV7-9 and TRBJ1-4, with D uncertain. The CDR3 length is 14 residues. CDR1 and CDR2 from the germline V gene are SEHNR and FQNEAQ (reference sequence). V dropped 4 bases and J dropped 3 bases, with 9 bases sitting between them. DNA of the CDR3: TGTGCCAGCAGCTCCCGGGGTTCTAATGAAAAACTGTTTTTT. It translates to CASSSRGSNEKLFF.

The V call is TRBV9, the J call TRBJ1-1, with 8 bases identical to TRBD1. CDR1 SGDLS and CDR2 YYNGEE come from the germline V gene. The V gene end was trimmed by 4 bases and the J gene end by 7 bases; junction bases not matched to a gene: 9. CDR3 length: 14 residues. The CDR3 nucleotides read TGTGCCAGCAGCCTAACGCCGACAGGGGTTGAAGCTTTCTTT. Protein: CASSLTPTGVEAFF.

This rearrangement joins TRBV6-1 to TRBJ1-3, with no clear D. Per germline, CDR1 MNHNS and CDR2 SASEGT. Trimming took 7 bases from V and 2 from J, leaving 9 bases between them. CDR3 length: 13 amino acids. In DNA, the CDR3 is TGTGCCAGCAACATTCGTCCTGGAAACACCATATATTTT. The encoded protein is CASNIRPGNTIYF.

V and J are TRBV14 and TRBJ2-5, with a possible D match to TRBD1 (5 bases). Trimming took 3 bases from V and 7 from J, leaving 9 bases between them. In germline, CDR1 is SGHDN, CDR2 FVKESK. The CDR3 runs 12 residues. The CDR3 loop reads CASSQNQGTQYF. CDR3 DNA sequence: TGTGCCAGCAGCCAGAACCAGGGGACCCAGTACTTC.

This sequence joins TRBV5-4 and TRBJ1-2; the D gene is possibly TRBD1 (5 bases). The germline V gene has CDR1 SGHNT and CDR2 YYREEE (reference sequence). Trimming took off 4 bases at V and 5 bases at J, with 9 bases between the two ends. The CDR3 is 12 amino acids. CDR3 in DNA: TGTGCCAGCAGCCGGACAATGTATGGCTACACCTTC. Residues: CASSRTMYGYTF. Full variable domain (outside the CDR3, taken from reference TRBV5-4 and TRBJ1-2): ETGVTQSPTHLIKTRGQQVTLRCSSQSGHNTVSWYQQALGQGPQFIFQYYREEENGRGNFPPRFSGLQFPNYSSELNVNALELDDSALYLCASSRTMYGYTFGSGTRLTVV.

The chain has TRBV4-1 and TRBJ2-3; TRBD1 aligns across 9 bases. CDR1 MGHRA and CDR2 YSYEKL come from the germline V gene. The junction had 4 bases not matched to a gene; V was cut back by 4 bases and J by 5 bases. The CDR3 length is 14 residues. The CDR3 coding sequence is TGCGCCAGCAGCCTACAGGGGGCGAAAGATACGCAGTATTTT. Amino acid sequence: CASSLQGAKDTQYF.

The chain couples TRBV7-2 to TRBJ2-5, with TRBD1 as a possible D gene (5 bases). From germline, CDR1 is SGHTA and CDR2 FQGNSA. Trimming shortened V by 4 bases and J by 4 bases, and 16 bases separated the two germline ends. The CDR3 has 15 amino acids. The CDR3 is CASSSGRADRETQYF. CDR3 DNA sequence: TGTGCCAGCAGCTCCGGCAGGGCCGATCGAGAGACCCAGTACTTC.